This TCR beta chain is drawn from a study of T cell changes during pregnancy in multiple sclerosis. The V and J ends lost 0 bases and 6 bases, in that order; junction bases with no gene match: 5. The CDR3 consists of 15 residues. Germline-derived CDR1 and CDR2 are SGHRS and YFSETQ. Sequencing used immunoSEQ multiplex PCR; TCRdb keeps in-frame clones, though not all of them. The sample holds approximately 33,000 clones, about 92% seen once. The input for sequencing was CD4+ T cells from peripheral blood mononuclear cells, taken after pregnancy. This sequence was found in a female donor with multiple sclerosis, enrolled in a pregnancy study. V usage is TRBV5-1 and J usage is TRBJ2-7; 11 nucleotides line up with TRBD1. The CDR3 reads CASSLAGTGGSEQYF. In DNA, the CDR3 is TGCGCCAGCAGCTTGGCCGGGACAGGGGGGAGCGAGCAGTACTTC.